This T cell receptor (beta chain) was identified during a study of cytomegalovirus exposure and HLA in healthy donors. About the research overall: An early data release held around 80 million unique TCRs from HLA-typed donors.

Concerning this clone itself: The antigen is unknown.

Study-wide findings and caveats: In an earlier analysis, most TCR beta V segments were productive about 87% or about 30% of the time. Sequencing had likely introduced a cluster of highly shared sequence variants as an artifact.

V shed 5 bases and J 2 bases; nucleotides not matched to a gene: 6. The V gene's germline CDR1 is MDHEN and CDR2 SYDVKM. The CDR3 is 14 residues long. Primers: 60 Vbeta forward and 13 Jbeta reverse. Clones were sequenced by immunoSEQ multiplex PCR, and TCRdb holds only the in-frame ones, with some missing. The table has around 220,000 clones, about 80% seen once. Sequences were obtained from PBMCs. This sequence joins TRBV28 and TRBJ2-7; 7 positions match TRBD1. The sequence came from a girl under 18 in good health and CMV-seronegative. The CDR3 is CASSDHDRAYEQYF. CDR3 bases: TGTGCCAGCAGTGATCATGACAGGGCCTACGAGCAGTACTTC.